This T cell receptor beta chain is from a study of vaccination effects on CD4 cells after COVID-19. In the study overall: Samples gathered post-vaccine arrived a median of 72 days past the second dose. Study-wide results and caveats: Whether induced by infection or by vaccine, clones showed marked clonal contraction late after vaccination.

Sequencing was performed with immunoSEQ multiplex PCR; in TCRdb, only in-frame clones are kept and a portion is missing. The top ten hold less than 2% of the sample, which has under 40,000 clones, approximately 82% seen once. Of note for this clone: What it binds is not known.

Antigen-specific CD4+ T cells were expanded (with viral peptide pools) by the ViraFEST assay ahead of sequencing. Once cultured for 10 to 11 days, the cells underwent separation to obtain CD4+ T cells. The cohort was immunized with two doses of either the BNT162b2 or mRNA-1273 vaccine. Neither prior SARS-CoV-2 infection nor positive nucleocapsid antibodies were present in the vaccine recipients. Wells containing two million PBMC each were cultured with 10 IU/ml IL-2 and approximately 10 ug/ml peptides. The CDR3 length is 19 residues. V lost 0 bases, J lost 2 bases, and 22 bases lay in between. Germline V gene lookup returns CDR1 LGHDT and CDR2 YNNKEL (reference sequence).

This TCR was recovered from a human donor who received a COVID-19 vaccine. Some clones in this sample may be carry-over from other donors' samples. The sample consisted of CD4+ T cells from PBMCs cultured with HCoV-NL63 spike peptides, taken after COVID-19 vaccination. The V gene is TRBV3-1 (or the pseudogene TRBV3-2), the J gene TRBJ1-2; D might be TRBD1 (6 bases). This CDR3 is CASSQEGWAGASSNYGYTF. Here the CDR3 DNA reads TGTGCCAGCAGCCAAGAAGGCTGGGCAGGGGCGTCATCGAACTATGGCTACACCTTC.